These 2 T cell receptor beta chains were all obtained from the same sample, sequenced in a study of vaccination effects on CD4 cells after COVID-19. Method: immunoSEQ multiplex PCR; TCRdb's copy keeps in-frame clones and lacks some. The sample records 30,000 to 35,000 clones, around 75% being singletons. These receptors have no known antigen. Culture proceeded for 9 to 11 days, and CD4+ T cells were then isolated. Convalescent patients had PCR-confirmed SARS-CoV-2 infection between March and December 2020. The vaccine given was either BNT162b2 or mRNA-1273, in two doses. The source was CD4+ T cells from PBMCs cultured without peptide, collected after COVID-19 vaccination. These receptors all stem from a human donor who had a prior SARS-CoV-2 infection.

The rearrangement links TRBV7-9 to TRBJ1-3; D gene unclear. Germline V gives CDR1 SEHNR, CDR2 FQNEAQ (reference sequence). Deletions cut 5 bases from V and 7 bases from J, with 9 bases between. The CDR3 loop spans 12 amino acids. CDR3 sequence (DNA): TGTGCCAGCAGCCGCGGTAGGAACACCATATATTTT. Its protein product is CASSRGRNTIYF.

The chain uses TRBV18 and TRBJ1-1, with TRBD1 matching 9 bases. J was trimmed by 3 bases and V by 4 bases; bases with no gene match: 9. CDR1 and CDR2 (germline): KGHSH, LQKENI. The CDR3 is 16 residues long. CDR3 in amino acids: CASSQITGGYDTEAFF. In nucleotides, the CDR3 is TGTGCCAGCTCACAGATCACAGGGGGCTATGACACTGAAGCTTTCTTT.